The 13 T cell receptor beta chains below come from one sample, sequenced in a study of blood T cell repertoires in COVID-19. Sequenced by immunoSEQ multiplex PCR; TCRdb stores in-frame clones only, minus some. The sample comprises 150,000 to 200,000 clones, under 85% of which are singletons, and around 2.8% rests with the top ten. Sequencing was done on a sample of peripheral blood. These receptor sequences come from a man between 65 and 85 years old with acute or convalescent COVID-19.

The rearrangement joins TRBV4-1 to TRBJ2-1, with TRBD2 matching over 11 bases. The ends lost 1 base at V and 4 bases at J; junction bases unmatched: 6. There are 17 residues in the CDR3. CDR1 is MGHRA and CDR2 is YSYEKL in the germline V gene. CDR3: CASSQGVLAGGYNEQFF. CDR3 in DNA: TGCGCCAGCAGCCAAGGTGTCCTAGCGGGGGGTTACAATGAGCAGTTCTTC.

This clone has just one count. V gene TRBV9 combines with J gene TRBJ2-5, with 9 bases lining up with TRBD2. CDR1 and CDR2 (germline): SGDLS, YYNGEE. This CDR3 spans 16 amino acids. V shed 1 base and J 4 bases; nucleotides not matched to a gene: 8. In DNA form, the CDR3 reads TGTGCCAGCAGCGTAATTAGCGGGAGAAAAGGAGAGACCCAGTACTTC. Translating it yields CASSVISGRKGETQYF.

CDR3: CASSMSGSNTEAFF. As DNA, the CDR3 is TGTGCCAGTAGTATGTCAGGGTCGAACACTGAAGCTTTCTTT. The rearrangement joins TRBV19 to TRBJ1-1, with D maybe TRBD1 (5 bases). The CDR3 length is 14 residues. Trimming took off 3 bases at V and 1 base at J, with 9 bases between the two ends. Germline CDR1 reads LNHDA; CDR2 reads SQIVND (reference sequence).

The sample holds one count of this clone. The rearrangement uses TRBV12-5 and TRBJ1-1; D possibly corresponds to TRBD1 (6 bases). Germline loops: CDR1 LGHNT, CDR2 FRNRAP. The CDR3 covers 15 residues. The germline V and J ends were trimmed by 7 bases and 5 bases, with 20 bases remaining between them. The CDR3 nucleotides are TGTGCTAGTGCCGACATGCAGGGGCGTGGGACTGAAGCTTTCTTT. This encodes CASADMQGRGTEAFF.

The CDR3 nucleotides are TGTGCCAGCAGTGAACGGGGGGGAGCTAACTATGGCTACACCTTC. Translated, it gives CASSERGGANYGYTF. The rearrangement uses TRBV2 and TRBJ1-2, with TRBD1 as a possible D gene (5 bases). V was shortened by 2 bases and J by 0 bases, with 10 bases between the two germline ends. Germline V gene lookup returns CDR1 SNHLY and CDR2 FYNNEI. The CDR3 contains 15 residues.

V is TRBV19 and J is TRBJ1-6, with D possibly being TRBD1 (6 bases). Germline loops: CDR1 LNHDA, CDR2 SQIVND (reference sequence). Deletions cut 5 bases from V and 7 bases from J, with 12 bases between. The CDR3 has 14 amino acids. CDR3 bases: TGTGCCAGTAGTCCTCGGACAGCCAATTCACCCCTCCACTTT. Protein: CASSPRTANSPLHF.

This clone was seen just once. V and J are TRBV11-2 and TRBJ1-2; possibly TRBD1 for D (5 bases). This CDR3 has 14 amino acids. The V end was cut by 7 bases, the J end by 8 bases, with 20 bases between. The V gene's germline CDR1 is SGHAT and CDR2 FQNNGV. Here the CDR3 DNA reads TGTGCCAGCAACTTCGGGCAGGGAGGTGGAGGCTACACCTTC. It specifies CASNFGQGGGGYTF.

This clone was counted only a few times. This chain's CDR3 is CASSQAHNNEQFF. The DNA for the CDR3 is TGCGCCAGCAGCCAGGCCCACAACAATGAGCAGTTCTTC. The rearrangement links TRBV5-1 to TRBJ2-1; no clear D gene. In germline, CDR1 is SGHRS, CDR2 YFSETQ. Trimming cost V 4 bases and J 5 bases, with 10 bases left between them. The CDR3 is 13 amino acids.

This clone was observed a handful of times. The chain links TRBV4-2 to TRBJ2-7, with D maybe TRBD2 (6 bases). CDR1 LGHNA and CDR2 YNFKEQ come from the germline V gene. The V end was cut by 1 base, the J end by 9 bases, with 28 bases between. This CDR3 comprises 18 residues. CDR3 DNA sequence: TGTGCCAGCAGCCAAGCCACCGTCCAGCGGGCCCCAAGTCTTGTGCAGTACTTC. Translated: CASSQATVQRAPSLVQYF.

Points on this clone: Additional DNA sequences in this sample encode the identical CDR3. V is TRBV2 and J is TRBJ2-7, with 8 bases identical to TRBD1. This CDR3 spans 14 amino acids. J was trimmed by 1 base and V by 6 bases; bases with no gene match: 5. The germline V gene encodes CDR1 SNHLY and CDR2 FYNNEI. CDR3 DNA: TGTGCCAGCAGCCCCGGACAGGGATCCTACGAGCAGTACTTC. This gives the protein CASSPGQGSYEQYF.

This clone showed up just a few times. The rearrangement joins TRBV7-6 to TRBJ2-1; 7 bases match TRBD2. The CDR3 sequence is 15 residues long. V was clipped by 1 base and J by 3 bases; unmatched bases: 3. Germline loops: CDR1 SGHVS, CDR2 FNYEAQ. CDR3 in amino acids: CASSLERDYYNEQFF. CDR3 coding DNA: TGTGCCAGCAGCTTAGAGCGGGATTACTACAATGAGCAGTTCTTC.

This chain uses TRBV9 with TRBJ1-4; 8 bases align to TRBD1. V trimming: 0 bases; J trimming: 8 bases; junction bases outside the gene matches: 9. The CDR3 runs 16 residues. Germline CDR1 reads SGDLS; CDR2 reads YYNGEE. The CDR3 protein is CASSVVTTGGREKLFF. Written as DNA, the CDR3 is TGTGCCAGCAGCGTAGTCACAACAGGGGGTCGAGAAAAACTGTTTTTT.

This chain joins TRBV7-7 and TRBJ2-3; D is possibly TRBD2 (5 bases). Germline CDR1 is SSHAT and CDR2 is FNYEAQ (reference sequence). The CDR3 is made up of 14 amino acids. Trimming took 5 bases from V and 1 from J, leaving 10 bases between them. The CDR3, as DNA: TGTGCCAGCAGCCTTTTTAGCGGCACAGATACGCAGTATTTT. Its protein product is CASSLFSGTDTQYF.